The 21 T cell receptor beta chains given below trace back to one sample, sequenced in a study of cytomegalovirus exposure and HLA in healthy donors. Primers for the PCR totalled 60 Vbeta and 13 Jbeta. Profiled with immunoSEQ multiplex PCR; TCRdb holds only in-frame clones, not every one. The sample lists 75,000 to 90,000 clones; approximately 79% were seen once. The sample was PBMCs. Every receptor here comes from a human donor in good health.

CDR3 DNA sequence: TGCAGCGCCCGGACAGGGGAGAATTCACCCCTCCACTTT. This codes for CSARTGENSPLHF. The gene calls are TRBV29-1 and TRBJ1-6; 9 bases align to TRBD1. The germline CDR1 and CDR2 sequences are SQVTM and ANQGSEA. V shed 7 bases and J 7 bases; nucleotides not matched to a gene: 5. The CDR3 sequence is 13 residues long.

The rearrangement joins TRBV5-1 to TRBJ2-1; D unresolved. The CDR3 has 14 residues. V was cut by 2 bases and J by 4 bases, with 10 bases left in between. The germline gives CDR1 SGHRS, CDR2 YFSETQ. The CDR3 nucleotides are TGCGCCAGCAGCTTTGAATCTATATACAATGAGCAGTTCTTC. Translating gives CASSFESIYNEQFF.

This sequence joins TRBV2 and TRBJ1-1; 8 positions match TRBD1. The CDR3 loop spans 14 amino acids. Trimming at V came to 10 bases and at J to 5 bases, leaving 12 bases not matched to a gene. From germline, CDR1 is SNHLY and CDR2 FYNNEI. CDR3 DNA sequence: TGTGCCATACTGGGACAGGAAGGTTCTACTGAAGCTTTCTTT. Its translation: CAILGQEGSTEAFF.

This chain joins TRBV11-2 and TRBJ2-1; a possible D gene is TRBD2 (5 bases). The CDR3 spans 15 residues. Germline CDR1 reads SGHAT; CDR2 reads FQNNGV. Trimming left V 1 base short and J 5 bases short, with 12 bases between. Here the CDR3 DNA reads TGTGCCAGCAGCTTAGGCCCTCAACTAGACAATGAGCAGTTCTTC. Translation gives CASSLGPQLDNEQFF.

This clone appeared a few times. One junction end disagrees with the germline gene, perhaps due to a read error. This chain uses TRBV7-7 with TRBJ2-1, with TRBD2 matching over 13 bases. Germline CDR1 SSHAT, CDR2 FNYEAQ (reference sequence). The CDR3 has 16 amino acids. CDR3 protein: CASSPTSGGAANEQFF. CDR3 DNA sequence: TGTGCTAGCAGCCCCACTAGCGGGGGGGCTGCAAATGAGCAGTTCTTC.

This chain links TRBV20-1 with TRBJ2-7, with a possible D match to TRBD1 (5 bases). From germline, CDR1 is DFQATT and CDR2 SNEGSKA (reference sequence). The CDR3 extends over 11 amino acids. Between the trimmed V and J ends, which lost 6 bases and 7 bases, there was a span of 13 bases. The CDR3 DNA sequence: TGCAGTGCCGCACAGGCCGGAGAGCAGTACTTC. Amino acid sequence: CSAAQAGEQYF.

In DNA form, the CDR3 reads TGCGCCAGCAGCTCGGCCCTCGTAGGGAGAAGTGCCGGGGAGCTGTTTTTT. Translated, it gives CASSSALVGRSAGELFF. This rearrangement joins TRBV5-1 to TRBJ2-2; a weak D match, TRBD2 (5 bases). CDR3 length: 17 residues. CDR1 is SGHRS and CDR2 is YFSETQ in the germline V gene. V was pared by 3 bases and J by 6 bases, with 21 bases between.

V is TRBV11-3 and J is TRBJ2-5; D gene ambiguous. The length of the CDR3 is 14 residues. Germline-derived CDR1 and CDR2 are SGHNT and YENEEA. Trimming took 3 bases from V and 4 from J, leaving 12 bases between them. In nucleotides, the CDR3 is TGTGCCAGCAGCTTCGGCCCCTCGGGAGAGACCCAGTACTTC. This codes for CASSFGPSGETQYF.

In this sample, this clone is large (0.1 to 1%). J is TRBJ2-1 and V is TRBV29-1, with 7 bases aligning to TRBD1. V was clipped by 6 bases and J by 7 bases; unmatched bases: 0. Germline CDR1 SQVTM, CDR2 ANQGSEA. The CDR3 has 10 residues. Written as DNA, the CDR3 is TGCAGCGTGACAGGGAATGAGCAGTTCTTC. This gives the protein CSVTGNEQFF.

This rearrangement joins TRBV5-6 to TRBJ2-7, with TRBD1 matching 11 bases. The CDR3 runs 15 residues. With 3 bases clipped from V and 5 bases from J, the junction kept 7 bases outside the gene matches. The germline V gene has CDR1 SGHDT and CDR2 YYEEEE. CDR3 protein: CASSWAGTGGNEQYF. CDR3 DNA: TGTGCCAGCAGCTGGGCCGGGACAGGGGGAAACGAGCAGTACTTC.

The V call is TRBV11-2, the J call TRBJ2-7; 9 nucleotides line up with TRBD1. The junction had 4 bases not matched to a gene; V was cut back by 1 base and J by 6 bases. Germline V gene data show CDR1 as SGHAT and CDR2 as FQNNGV. This CDR3 contains 14 residues. CDR3 amino acids: CASSLGDRVGEQYF. In DNA, the CDR3 is TGTGCCAGCAGCTTAGGGGACAGGGTAGGCGAGCAGTACTTC.

J is TRBJ1-1 and V is TRBV29-1; TRBD1 agrees at 7 bases. The CDR3 is 13 residues long. Germline V gene data show CDR1 as SQVTM and CDR2 as ANQGSEA. V lost 8 bases, J lost 4 bases, and 10 bases stayed unmatched. CDR3: CSSGDRALTEAFF. CDR3 in DNA: TGCAGCTCTGGAGACAGGGCCCTCACTGAAGCTTTCTTT.

Remarks on this clone: At one of its ends the junction is not consistent with the germline gene, which may arise from a read error. The V gene is TRBV6-1, the J gene TRBJ1-2; D gene ambiguous. This CDR3 spans 13 amino acids. The germline V gene has CDR1 MNHNS and CDR2 SASEGT. The CDR3 DNA reads as TGTGCCAGCAGTGAAGGTATCAACTCTGGCTACACCTTC. Protein: CASSEGINSGYTF.

V is TRBV14 and J is TRBJ1-1; 7 bases are shared with TRBD1. CDR1 and CDR2 from the germline V gene are SGHDN and FVKESK. V was clipped by 2 bases and J by 11 bases; unmatched bases: 11. The CDR3 extends over 14 amino acids. The CDR3 protein is CASSQKGQPNEAFF. The CDR3 DNA sequence: TGTGCCAGCAGCCAAAAGGGACAGCCGAACGAGGCTTTCTTT.

This rearrangement joins TRBV18 to TRBJ2-2, with 7 bases aligning to TRBD1. J gave up 5 bases and V 2 bases, and 5 bases lay outside the gene matches. The CDR3 covers 15 residues. Per the germline V gene, CDR1 is KGHSH and CDR2 is LQKENI. The CDR3 here is CASSPGQARTGELFF. The CDR3, as DNA: TGTGCCAGCTCACCAGGACAGGCTCGGACCGGGGAGCTGTTTTTT.

The CDR3 spells CATSRGSEGLTGEYF. CDR3 DNA: TGTGCCACCAGCAGAGGTTCCGAGGGACTCACAGGGGAGTATTTT. The V gene is TRBV15, the J gene TRBJ2-3; the D gene is possibly TRBD1 (7 bases). The CDR3 has 15 residues. Germline-derived CDR1 and CDR2 are LNHNV and YYDKDF (reference sequence). Trimming left V 1 base short and J 13 bases short, with 21 bases between.

This clone was counted between two and nine times. Here the CDR3 reads CASSLGLAGIDEQFF. The CDR3, as DNA: TGTGCCAGCAGCTTGGGACTAGCGGGGATTGATGAGCAGTTCTTC. This chain links TRBV7-9 with TRBJ2-1; the match to TRBD2 covers 13 bases. The length of the CDR3 is 15 residues. Germline assignment: CDR1 SEHNR and CDR2 FQNEAQ (reference sequence). J gave up 8 bases and V 3 bases, and 4 bases lay outside the gene matches. The full variable domain, in which reference TRBV7-9 and TRBJ2-1 provide the parts outside the CDR3, is DTGVSQNPRHKITKRGQNVTFRCDPISEHNRLYWYRQTLGQGPEFLTYFQNEAQLEKSRLLSDRFSAERPKGSFSTLEIQRTEQGDSAMYLCASSLGLAGIDEQFFGPGTRLTVL.

CDR3 residues: CAISGDPGTFF. CDR3 in DNA: TGTGCCATCAGTGGAGACCCGGGGACTTTCTTT. The chain carries TRBV10-3 and TRBJ1-1; D is unclear. V lost 4 bases and J 12 bases, leaving 12 bases between the germline ends. The CDR3 sequence is 11 residues long. CDR1 and CDR2 (germline): ENHRY, SYGVKD.

The gene calls are TRBV5-1 and TRBJ1-1, with TRBD1 matching over 9 bases. V was clipped by 2 bases and J by 4 bases; unmatched bases: 3. The CDR3 has 14 residues. CDR1 SGHRS and CDR2 YFSETQ come from the germline V gene. The chain's CDR3 is CASSFRTGATEAFF. The CDR3 region has the DNA TGCGCCAGCAGCTTCCGGACAGGGGCCACTGAAGCTTTCTTT.

The chain has TRBV30 and TRBJ1-2, with D possibly being TRBD1 (6 bases). The CDR3 sequence is 15 residues long. Trimming shortened V by 2 bases and J by 4 bases, and 17 bases separated the two germline ends. The germline V gene encodes CDR1 GTSNPN and CDR2 SVGIG (reference sequence). The CDR3 spells CAWSTYDRYPYGYTF. For the CDR3, the DNA is TGTGCCTGGAGTACGTACGACAGGTATCCCTATGGCTACACCTTC. The whole variable domain, filled in from reference TRBV30 and TRBJ1-2, reads SQTIHQWPATLVQPVGSPLSLECTVEGTSNPNLYWYRQAAGRGLQLLFYSVGIGQISSEVPQNLSASRPQDRQFILSSKKLLLSDSGFYLCAWSTYDRYPYGYTFGSGTRLTVV.

This clone was seen a single time. The J gene is TRBJ1-5, the V gene TRBV6-1; unclear D gene. Germline assignment: CDR1 MNHNS and CDR2 SASEGT. The V end lost 10 bases, the J end lost 5 bases, and 15 bases lay between the germline ends. The CDR3 extends over 13 amino acids. CDR3 sequence: CATVAQPDQPQHF. As DNA, the CDR3 is TGTGCCACTGTCGCCCAACCAGATCAGCCCCAGCATTTT.